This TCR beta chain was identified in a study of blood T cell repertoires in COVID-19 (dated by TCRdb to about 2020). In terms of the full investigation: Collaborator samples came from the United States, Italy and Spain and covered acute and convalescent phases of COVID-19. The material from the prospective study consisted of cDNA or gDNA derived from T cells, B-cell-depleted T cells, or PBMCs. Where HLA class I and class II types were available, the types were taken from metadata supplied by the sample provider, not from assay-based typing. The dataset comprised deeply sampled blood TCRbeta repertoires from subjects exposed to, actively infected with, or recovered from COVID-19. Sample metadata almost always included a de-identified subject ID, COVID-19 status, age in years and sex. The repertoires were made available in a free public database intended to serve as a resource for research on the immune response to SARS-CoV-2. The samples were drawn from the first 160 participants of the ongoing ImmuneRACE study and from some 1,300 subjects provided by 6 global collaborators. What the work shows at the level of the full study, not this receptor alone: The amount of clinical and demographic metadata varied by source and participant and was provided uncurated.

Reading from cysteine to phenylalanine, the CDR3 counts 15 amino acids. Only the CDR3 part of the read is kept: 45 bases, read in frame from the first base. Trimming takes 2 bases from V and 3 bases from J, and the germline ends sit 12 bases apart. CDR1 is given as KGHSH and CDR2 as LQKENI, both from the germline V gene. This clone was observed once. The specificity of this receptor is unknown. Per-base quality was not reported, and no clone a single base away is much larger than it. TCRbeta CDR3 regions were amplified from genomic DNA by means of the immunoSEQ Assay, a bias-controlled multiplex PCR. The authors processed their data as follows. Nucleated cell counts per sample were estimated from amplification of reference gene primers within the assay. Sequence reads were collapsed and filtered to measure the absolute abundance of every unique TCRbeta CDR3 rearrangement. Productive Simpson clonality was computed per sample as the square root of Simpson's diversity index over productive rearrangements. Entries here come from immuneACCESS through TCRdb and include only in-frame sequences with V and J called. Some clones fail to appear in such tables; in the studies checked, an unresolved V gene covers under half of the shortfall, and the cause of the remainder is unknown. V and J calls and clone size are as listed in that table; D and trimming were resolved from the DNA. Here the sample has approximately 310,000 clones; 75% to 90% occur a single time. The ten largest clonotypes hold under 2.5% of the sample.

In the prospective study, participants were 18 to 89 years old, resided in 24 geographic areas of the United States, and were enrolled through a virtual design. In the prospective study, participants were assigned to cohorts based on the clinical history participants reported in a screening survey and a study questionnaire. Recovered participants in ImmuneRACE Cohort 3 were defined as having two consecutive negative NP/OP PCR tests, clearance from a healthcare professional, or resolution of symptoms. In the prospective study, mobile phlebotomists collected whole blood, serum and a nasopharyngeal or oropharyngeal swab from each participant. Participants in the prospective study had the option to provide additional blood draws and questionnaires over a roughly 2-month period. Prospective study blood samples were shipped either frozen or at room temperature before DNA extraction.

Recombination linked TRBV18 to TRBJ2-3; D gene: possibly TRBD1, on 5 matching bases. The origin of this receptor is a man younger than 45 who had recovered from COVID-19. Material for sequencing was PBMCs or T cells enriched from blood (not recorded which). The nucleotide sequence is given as TGTGCCAGCTCACCAAACCCTAGGGGAACAGATACGCAGTATTTT. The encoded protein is CASSPNPRGTDTQYF.